Shown below are 7 T cell receptor beta chains from a single sample sequenced in a study of shared clonotypes between healthy human individuals. Clones were read by immunoSEQ multiplex PCR, and TCRdb kept only the in-frame ones, dropping some. The table lists 950,000 to 1,100,000 clones, under 80% of them singletons. What was sequenced was memory CD4+ T cells sorted from blood. Subset described: CD45RA-negative fraction. The receptors shown here come from a man younger than 35 in good health.

The chain couples TRBV21-1 to TRBJ2-2. TRBV21-1 is termed a pseudogene. CDR3 length: 12 amino acids. The CDR3 loop reads CASSKFWGELFF. The DNA for the CDR3 is TGTGCCAGCAGCAAATTTTGGGGGGAGCTGTTTTTT.

The genes are TRBV6-1 and TRBJ2-3; 10 bases match TRBD1. V trimming: 7 bases; J trimming: 6 bases; junction bases outside the gene matches: 7. Germline loops: CDR1 MNHNS, CDR2 SASEGT. The CDR3 is 14 residues long. The CDR3 nucleotides read TGTGCCAGCACTTTGACAGGGGGCCCCGATACGCAGTATTTT. It specifies CASTLTGGPDTQYF.

CDR3 in amino acids: CASRGLSGRGYTF. In DNA, the CDR3 is TGTGCCAGCAGGGGGCTCTCTGGGCGCGGCTACACCTTC. This chain uses TRBV6-1 with TRBJ1-2; D may be TRBD1 (5 bases). Germline CDR1 reads MNHNS; CDR2 reads SASEGT. The CDR3 extends over 13 amino acids. V lost 6 bases to trimming and J lost 8 bases, with 16 bases between them.

The V and J genes are TRBV6-1 and TRBJ1-2; D is possibly TRBD1 (5 bases). CDR3 length: 12 residues. Trimming shortened V by 6 bases and J by 5 bases, and 10 bases separated the two germline ends. Germline lookup yields CDR1 MNHNS and CDR2 SASEGT. The CDR3 loop is CASRDEGYGYTF. The CDR3 nucleotides are TGTGCCAGCAGGGATGAGGGGTATGGCTACACCTTC.

The chain employs TRBV19 and TRBJ1-2; D call uncertain. V was pared by 5 bases and J by 4 bases, with 14 bases between. CDR1 is LNHDA and CDR2 is SQIVND in the germline V gene (reference sequence). This CDR3 is built from 14 residues. The DNA of the CDR3 is TGTGCCAGTAGTCCCCGGACGCGAATCTATGGCTACACCTTC. Translation: CASSPRTRIYGYTF.

The genes are TRBV29-1 and TRBJ2-3, with D maybe TRBD1 (5 bases). From germline, CDR1 is SQVTM and CDR2 ANQGSEA. Trimming removed 4 bases at V and 2 bases at J, with 13 bases between. There are 14 residues in the CDR3. CDR3 loop: CSVARQGTTDTQYF. The DNA of the CDR3 is TGCAGCGTTGCCCGCCAGGGTACCACAGATACGCAGTATTTT.

This rearrangement joins TRBV21-1 to TRBJ1-5; whether TRBD1, the table's D call, matches the DNA was not checked. TRBV21-1 is a known pseudogene. The CDR3 covers 15 residues. CDR3 protein: CASSRNRGMEQPQHF. CDR3 DNA: TGTGCCAGCAGCAGAAACAGGGGAATGGAACAGCCCCAGCATTTT.